This T cell receptor beta chain was captured by sequencing in a study of cytomegalovirus exposure and HLA in healthy donors (dated by TCRdb to about 2017). Broadly, across the study: According to an earlier analysis of several hundred of the donors, some 180 million T cells yielded 117 million unique TCR beta sequences and 250 to 350 Gb of sequence data. The aim of the study was to test whether cataloging public T cell receptors could identify signatures of past pathogen exposure. Genome-wide SNP genotypes for about 55% of the 666 donors were used in a later genetic analysis, which treated that subset as a discovery cohort. All discovery cohort repertoires had been generated on a single sequencing platform. Rather than drawing on any new phenotypic data, the later analysis identified candidate immune exposures from TCR beta sequences and the way those sequences occurred across donors. Donor age, sex, ethnicity and CMV serostatus were compiled alongside the repertoire data. The study used immunosequencing to profile the T cell repertoires of 666 subjects and linked those repertoires to cytomegalovirus serostatus. A later analysis re-analyzed previously published TCR beta repertoires from 666 donors and added high-resolution HLA genotyping to study TCR occurrence patterns. About 280 gigabases of sequencing data and approximately 92 million unique TCR sequences made up an early release that covered 500 to 650 HLA-typed donors. Both class I and class II loci were covered by HLA typing, at four-digit resolution. The genetic ancestry cluster associated with self-reported Caucasian donors included about four fifths of the 398 genotyped donors. The study combined high-throughput TCR immunosequencing, statistical association of individual TCRs with disease status, and machine learning to predict cytomegalovirus infection status. Among roughly 370 genotyped donors of the cohort, an average of approximately 240,000 unique TCR beta nucleotide sequences were sequenced per donor, roughly 20% of them non-productive. In addition to the first cohort of 666 subjects, a separate validation cohort of 130 or so different subjects was used. Roughly 5 DR-DQ haplotypes were handled as single units for association and clustering because linkage in the cohort was strong. In an earlier analysis of over 550 of the donors, high-throughput TCR beta sequencing was used to judge whether each TCR beta V gene segment behaved as functional or pseudogenic. The number of donors typed differed by locus, with 629-630 for A, B, C, DRB1 and DQB1, more than 500 for DQA1, approximately 570 for DPA1, and some 470 for DPB1.

Regarding this clone: The antigen this receptor binds is unknown. Base qualities were left out, and no much larger clone turns up one base away.

The CDR3, cysteine through phenylalanine, is 14 amino acids long. CDR3 DNA only is kept here, 42 bases in frame from base 1. CDR1 and CDR2 were assigned from the germline V gene as SGHAT and FQNNGV. The germline V end is reduced by 1 base and the J end by 9 bases; junction bases left unmatched: 4. Library prep was done by the immunoSEQ multiplex PCR assay. The multiplex PCR relied on a mix of 60 forward primers for TCR Vbeta segments and 13 reverse primers for TCR Jbeta segments. Amplification of the CDR3 region of rearranged TCR beta genes was performed with a multiplex PCR assay on genomic DNA. The amplified TCR beta libraries were sequenced on the Illumina HiSeq System as 87-base-pair reads. As for the authors' bioinformatics: A later analysis counted tens of millions of unique TCR beta chains across the approximately 700 repertoires, and 9.5 million to 11 million of these chains were shared by at least two donors. Raw reads were error-corrected and collapsed into unique sequences by a nearest-neighbor algorithm in which closely related sequences were merged to remove PCR and sequencing errors. Alignment of CDR3 sequences to IMGT reference sequences was used to assign V, D and J gene segments. For a sequence to be retained, a match of at least six nucleotides was required to both a V gene segment and a J gene segment. A rearrangement was called productive if the CDR3 had no stop codons and remained in frame with V and J, and every other rearrangement was called non-productive. CDR3 was defined by IMGT convention, running from the second conserved V-encoded cysteine to the conserved J-encoded phenylalanine. The earlier analysis of around 640 of the donors excluded sequences that lacked an unambiguous match to a single V gene segment. In an earlier analysis of 500 to 750 of the donors, V segments were called functional above 56.7% productive rearrangements and were called segregating when the between-donor standard deviation exceeded 5%. A statistical classification framework was built to diagnose cytomegalovirus status from the catalog of TCR beta chain sequences. V and J gene assignment, in a later analysis, came from comparing TCR nucleotide sequences with IMGT/GENE-DB human TR gene sequences. A later analysis assigned CDR3 sequences and most-parsimonious VDJ recombination scenarios with the TCRdist pipeline. A later analysis defined each TCR beta chain by its CDR3 amino acid sequence plus V-gene family, and excluded reads lacking a unique V-gene family. As a way to deal with suspected cross-contamination and a sequencing artifact, a later analysis dropped approximately 570 nucleotide sequences that were highly shared and had low generation probability. For each public chain, a later analysis derived a clonal expansion index from normalized ranks of inferred template counts within each repertoire. In a later analysis, generation probabilities were computed using a VDJ recombination model fitted to out-of-frame rearrangements, and the results were checked against IGoR. Hypergeometric tests were used in a later analysis to score TCR-TCR, TCR-HLA and TCR-CMV co-occurrence, with a repertoire-size bias correction applied to the TCR pairs. A later analysis estimated false discovery rates by permuting HLA or CMV assignments 20 times. A later analysis grouped co-occurring TCRs with DBSCAN, adding TCRdist sequence similarity when clustering within HLA-allele-positive subsets. Co-occurrence clustering excluded repertoires with fewer than 30,000 or more than 120,000 public chains, plus five with anomalous nucleotide sharing. Held by TCRdb, this immuneACCESS table contains in-frame sequences only and omits some clones. Under half of the omission traces to an unresolved V gene where checked; the cause of the rest is unknown. The V and J calls and clone size are taken from that table; D and trimming were inferred from the DNA. Present in this sample are about 180,000 clones, more than 75% of which were seen just once. The top ten clones comprise about 2.5% of the sample.

In total, just over 650 healthy bone marrow donors made up the cohort. At the time of sampling, all cohort members were nominally healthy, though unrecorded immune exposures were likely present. The donor tested CMV seropositive and was one of the 289 seropositive cohort members. Every donor gave a peripheral blood sample, and the peripheral blood mononuclear cells from that sample were used for TCR beta sequencing. Genomic DNA was extracted from the blood cell samples with the Qiagen DNeasy Blood Extraction Kit. Broader findings and caveats from the paper: Cytomegalovirus status was reported to be diagnosed by the classifier with high specificity and sensitivity in both the original and validation cohorts. According to a later analysis, TCR association rates differed among HLA loci, with DRB1 alleles showing the most associated TCRs and HLA-C alleles showing the fewest. Some IMGT-functional V segments, including TRBV6-2 and TRBV6-3, could not be distinguished by the 87-base-pair reads and were therefore excluded. In a later analysis, several top co-occurrence clusters were reported to appear linked to parvovirus B19, influenza, CMV and Epstein-Barr virus. Most TCR sequences were seen in very few donors, while some public TCRs were found in many individuals. The only immune exposure information available for the cohort was CMV serostatus. A further reported finding was that TCR beta sequences accurately predicted the HLA-A and HLA-B alleles for most subjects in the first cohort. According to the authors, the approach could potentially be generalized to other disease states and immunological phenotypes. Because HLA typing was missing for some donors at each locus, association tests included only the typed subset. A total of 164 TCR beta chains were listed by the study as associated with cytomegalovirus. Sequencing depth was assumed to be roughly uniform across donors in the presence/absence analyses, though that assumption may not hold. In this cohort, only TCR beta chains were sequenced, and detectable features were limited by the absence of alpha or paired-chain data. When HLA alleles, especially DR and DQ, strongly co-occurred, attributing TCR associations to individual alleles was difficult. Specific HLA alleles were associated with 16,951 TCR beta sequences at a false discovery rate of 0.05 in a later analysis. A later genetic analysis reported fewer N-insertions in productive TCRs among donors in an Asian-associated ancestry cluster than the 666-donor mean. In a later genetic analysis, a missense DCLRE1C variant was associated with V-gene and J-gene trimming of TCR beta chains, and the association was replicated in an independent cohort. A cluster of highly shared sequence variants was judged likely to be a technical artifact of the sequencing pipeline. In a later analysis, HLA-associated TCR beta chains showed more clonal expansion and lower generation probabilities than non-associated chains that were equally common. Linkage disequilibrium might explain the correlated functional status among segregating V segments, but an unknown experimental factor could not be excluded. In vitro tests confirmed that a few of the cytomegalovirus-associated TCR beta chains recognize cytomegalovirus antigens. In a later analysis, most CMV-associated TCR beta chains were found to appear HLA-restricted, with HLA associations seemingly driven largely by CMV exposure. Because counts were too low, more than 15 rarely observed V segments, including chromosome 9 orphons, were excluded from the earlier analysis of roughly 580 of the donors. In an earlier analysis of around 600 of the donors, most TCR beta V segments were observed in productive rearrangements about 90% or about 30% of the time, broadly matching IMGT annotations.

This receptor chain uses TRBV11-2 and TRBJ2-5, with TRBD1 matching 11 junction bases. Sequencing input: PBMCs. This clonotype was obtained from a woman under 40 in good health and CMV-seropositive. The CDR3 sequence is CASSLGRDRGSQYF. The nucleotide sequence reads as follows: TGTGCCAGCAGCTTAGGCCGGGACAGGGGGTCCCAGTACTTC.